A selection of T cell receptor beta chains follows, all from one sample in a study of blood T cell repertoires in COVID-19. Assay: immunoSEQ multiplex PCR; the TCRdb copy retains only in-frame clones and omits some. The data contain about half a million clones, over 75% of them seen just once; the ten biggest clones take up under 4%. What was sequenced was peripheral blood. The receptor source for this set is a human donor in a cohort sampled during active COVID-19. Each CDR3 is given with its conserved first and last residue. The D gene is left open where the match is weak. Part of the rows lack a size; the others show once, few, many or a class for expanded clones.

>once|TRBJ1-1|.|TRBV6-5
CASSSGFRITEAFF
TGTGCCAGCAGTTCGGGGTTTCGGATAACTGAAGCTTTCTTT
>.|TRBJ2-2|.|TRBV6-4
CASGAGLNTGELFF
TGTGCCAGCGGGGCAGGTCTGAACACCGGGGAGCTGTTTTTT
>once|TRBJ1-1|.|TRBV7-8
CASSLARGLEIEAFF
TGTGCCAGCAGCTTAGCCCGCGGTTTGGAGATTGAAGCTTTCTTT
>.|TRBJ2-3|.|TRBV7-9
CASSLVGADSTDTQYF
TGTGCCAGCAGCTTAGTAGGAGCGGACAGCACAGATACGCAGTATTTT
>.|TRBJ2-7|TRBD2|TRBV7-9
CASSLLPREGVGTRGEQYF
TGTGCCAGCAGCTTATTACCAAGGGAGGGCGTCGGTACCCGAGGCGAGCAGTACTTC
>.|TRBJ1-2|TRBD1|TRBV28
CATQAEAGLQGGSYGYTF
TGTGCCACCCAGGCAGAAGCGGGACTACAGGGGGGTAGCTATGGCTACACCTTC
>once|TRBJ1-2|TRBD1|TRBV6-5
CASSYGDSSFYGYTF
TGTGCCAGCAGTTACGGGGACAGCTCCTTCTATGGCTACACCTTC
>.|TRBJ2-3|.|TRBV6-5
CASSSLGGQGTDTQYF
TGTGCCAGCAGTTCCCTAGGGGGTCAAGGCACAGATACGCAGTATTTT
>few|TRBJ1-1|.|TRBV19
CASTVRGPLAEAFF
TGTGCCAGTACCGTAAGGGGTCCCCTGGCTGAAGCTTTCTTT
>.|TRBJ2-1|TRBD2|TRBV28
CASSPPGLAGRNEQFF
TGTGCCAGCAGCCCACCCGGACTAGCGGGGAGAAATGAGCAGTTCTTC
>.|TRBJ2-1|.|TRBV4-2
CASSRRLGPGEGNEQFF
TGTGCCAGCAGCCGTAGGCTTGGGCCGGGAGAAGGCAATGAGCAGTTCTTC
>.|TRBJ2-2|TRBD1|TRBV25-1
CASRTAGTGGTGELFF
TGTGCCAGCAGGACCGCCGGGACAGGGGGCACCGGGGAGCTGTTTTTT
>.|TRBJ2-1|TRBD2|TRBV19
CASSIPRGSSYNEQFF
TGTGCCAGTAGTATCCCACGCGGGAGCTCCTACAATGAGCAGTTCTTC
>.|TRBJ1-1|.|TRBV12-3/TRBV12-4
CASSLNSAGAFF
TGTGCCAGCAGTTTAAATTCCGCGGGGGCTTTCTTT